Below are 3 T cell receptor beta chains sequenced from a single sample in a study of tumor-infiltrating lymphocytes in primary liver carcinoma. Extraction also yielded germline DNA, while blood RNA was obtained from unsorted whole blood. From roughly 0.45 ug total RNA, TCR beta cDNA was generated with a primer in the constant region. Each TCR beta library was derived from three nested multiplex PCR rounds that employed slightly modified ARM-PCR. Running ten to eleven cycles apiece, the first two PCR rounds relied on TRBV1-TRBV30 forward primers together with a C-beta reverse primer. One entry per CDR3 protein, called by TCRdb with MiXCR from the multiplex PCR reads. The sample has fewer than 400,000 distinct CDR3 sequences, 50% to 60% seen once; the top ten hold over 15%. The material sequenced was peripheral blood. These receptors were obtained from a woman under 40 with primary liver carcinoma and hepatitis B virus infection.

The chain's CDR3 is CSAGGTGRWTGELFF. The CDR3 coding sequence is TGCAGCGCTGGGGGGACAGGGAGGTGGACCGGGGAGCTGTTTTTT. V is TRBV29-1 and J is TRBJ2-2; 9 bases match TRBD1. The germline V gene has CDR1 SQVTM and CDR2 ANQGSEA. This CDR3 has 15 amino acids. V shed 7 bases and J 5 bases; nucleotides not matched to a gene: 11.

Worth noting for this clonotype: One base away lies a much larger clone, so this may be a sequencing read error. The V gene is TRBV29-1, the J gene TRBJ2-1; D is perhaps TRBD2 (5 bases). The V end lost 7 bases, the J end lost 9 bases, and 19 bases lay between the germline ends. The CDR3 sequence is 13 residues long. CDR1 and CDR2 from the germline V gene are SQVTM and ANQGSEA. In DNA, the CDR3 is TGCAGCGCCCCCATGTCGAGGGCCGGTGAGCAGTTCTTC. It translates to CSAPMSRAGEQFF.

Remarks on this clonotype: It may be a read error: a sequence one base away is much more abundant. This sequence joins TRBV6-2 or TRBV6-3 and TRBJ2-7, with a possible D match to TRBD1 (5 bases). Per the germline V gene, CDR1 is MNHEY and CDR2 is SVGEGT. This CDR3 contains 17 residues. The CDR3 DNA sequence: TGTGTCAGCAGTCAGCTACTTTGGCAGGGTAAGGACTACGAGCAGTACTTC. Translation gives CVSSQLLWQGKDYEQYF.